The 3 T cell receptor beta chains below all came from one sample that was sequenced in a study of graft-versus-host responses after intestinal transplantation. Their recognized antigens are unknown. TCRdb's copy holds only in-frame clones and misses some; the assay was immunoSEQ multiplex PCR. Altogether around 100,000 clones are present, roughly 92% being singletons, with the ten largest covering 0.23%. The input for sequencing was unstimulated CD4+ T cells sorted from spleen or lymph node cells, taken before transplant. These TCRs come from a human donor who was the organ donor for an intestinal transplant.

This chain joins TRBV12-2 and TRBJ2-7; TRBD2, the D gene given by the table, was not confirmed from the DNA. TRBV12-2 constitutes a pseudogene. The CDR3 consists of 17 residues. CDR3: CASRLGVTSGGTYEQYF. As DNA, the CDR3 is TGTGCAAGTCGCTTAGGCGTAACTAGCGGGGGGACCTACGAGCAGTACTTC.

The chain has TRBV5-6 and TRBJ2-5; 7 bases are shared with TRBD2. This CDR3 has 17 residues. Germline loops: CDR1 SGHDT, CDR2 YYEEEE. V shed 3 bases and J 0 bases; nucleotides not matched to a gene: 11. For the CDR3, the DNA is TGTGCCAGCAGCTGGGCCGGGGCGGGAGCGTACCAAGAGACCCAGTACTTC. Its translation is CASSWAGAGAYQETQYF.

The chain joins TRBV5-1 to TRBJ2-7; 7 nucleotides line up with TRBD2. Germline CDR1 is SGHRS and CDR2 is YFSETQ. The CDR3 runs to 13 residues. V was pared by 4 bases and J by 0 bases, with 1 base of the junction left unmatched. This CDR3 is CASSQRDSYEQYF. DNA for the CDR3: TGCGCCAGCAGCCAGCGGGACTCCTACGAGCAGTACTTC.